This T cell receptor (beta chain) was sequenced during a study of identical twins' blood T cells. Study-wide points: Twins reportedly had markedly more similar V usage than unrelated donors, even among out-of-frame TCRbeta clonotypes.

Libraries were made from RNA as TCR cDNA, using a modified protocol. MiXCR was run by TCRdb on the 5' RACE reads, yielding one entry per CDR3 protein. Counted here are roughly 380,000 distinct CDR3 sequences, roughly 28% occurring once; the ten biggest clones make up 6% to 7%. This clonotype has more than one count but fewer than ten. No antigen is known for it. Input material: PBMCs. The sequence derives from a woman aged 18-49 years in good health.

CDR3 DNA: TGTGCCAGCAGCCGAATGAGACAGGAGAATGAAGCTTTCTTT. The encoded protein is CASSRMRQENEAFF. This chain connects TRBV3-1 to TRBJ1-1; maybe TRBD1 (6 bases). The CDR3 is 14 amino acids. Germline CDR1 and CDR2: LGHDT and YNNKEL (reference sequence). The ends were cut back, 4 bases at V and 7 bases at J, with 16 bases in the middle.